These T cell receptor beta chains were read from a single sample in a study of CD8+ T cells in alopecia areata. Sequenced by immunoSEQ multiplex PCR; TCRdb stores in-frame clones only, minus some. Of about 120,000 clones in the sample, about half are singletons; the top ten hold 0.46%. The material sequenced was CD4+ T cells sorted from blood, taken at week 4, from a patient treated with tofacitinib. The source of these receptors is a human donor with alopecia areata. Each CDR3 is given with its conserved first and last residue. Each record gives: J gene, clone size, D gene, V gene, CDR3 DNA, CDR3 protein. D genes are given only for firm matches. Clone sizes are given selectively: once, few, many, or a class where the clone is expanded.

TRBJ1-1,once,.,TRBV6-1,TGTGCCAGCAGTATCTCAGGCGGAGGCACTGAAGCTTTCTTT,CASSISGGGTEAFF
TRBJ2-2,.,TRBD2,TRBV27,TGTGCCAGCAGTTCCCTTCGGGGGGGCGGAAACACCGGGGAGCTGTTTTTT,CASSSLRGGGNTGELFF
TRBJ2-6,.,.,TRBV5-1,TGCGCCAGCAGCGCCGGATCAAGCTCTGGGGCCAACGTCCTGACTTTC,CASSAGSSSGANVLTF
TRBJ2-1,.,.,TRBV15,TGTGCCACCAGCAGAGCCAGGGGGGCGTACAATGAGCAGTTCTTC,CATSRARGAYNEQFF
TRBJ2-7,.,TRBD2,TRBV9,TGTGCCAGCAGCGTAGGTAACGGGGGGGTCTACGAGCAGTACTTC,CASSVGNGGVYEQYF
TRBJ1-1,.,TRBD1,TRBV7-9,TGTGCCAGCAGCTTAGACAGGGGCGGTTCTGAAGCTTTCTTT,CASSLDRGGSEAFF
TRBJ2-1,.,.,TRBV29-1,TGCAGCGTGGGAGCAGGACGGTTATACTCTTACAATGAGCAGTTCTTC,CSVGAGRLYSYNEQFF
TRBJ1-2,few,.,TRBV18,TGTGCCAGCTCACCATCGCTCGGCAGGGATGATGGCTACACCTTC,CASSPSLGRDDGYTF
TRBJ2-2,few,TRBD2,TRBV19,TGTGCCACCGCCAAGACTAGCGGGAGGGCGAACACCGGGGAGCTGTTTTTT,CATAKTSGRANTGELFF
TRBJ1-1,.,TRBD1,TRBV14,TGTGCCAGCAGCCAGACAGGGACGACTGAAGCTTTCTTT,CASSQTGTTEAFF
TRBJ1-1,.,.,TRBV29-1,TGCAGTTACGCTCAGGGGAACACTGAAGCTTTCTTT,CSYAQGNTEAFF
TRBJ2-7,.,TRBD1,TRBV5-1,TGCGCCAGCAGCGACAGGGGCGACAACGAGCAGTACTTC,CASSDRGDNEQYF
TRBJ2-2,.,.,TRBV30,TGTGCCTGGAGTCGGGGCCCGAACACCGGGGAGCTGTTTTTT,CAWSRGPNTGELFF
TRBJ2-5,.,TRBD2,TRBV5-1,TGCGCCAGCAGCTTGGCCGCGCGGGAGAGAGAGACCCAGTACTTC,CASSLAARERETQYF
TRBJ2-7,few,.,TRBV6-5,TGTGCCAGCAGTTACTCGGCCAATGAACCAGGCTACGAGCAGTACTTC,CASSYSANEPGYEQYF
TRBJ1-1,few,.,TRBV9,TGTGCCAGCAGCTCCCAGTCCATGCAAGCTTTCTTT,CASSSQSMQAFF
TRBJ2-1,.,TRBD2,TRBV9,TGTGCCAGCACCACGGGACTAGCGGGAGGGAATGAGCAGTTCTTC,CASTTGLAGGNEQFF
TRBJ1-1,.,TRBD1,TRBV29-1,TGCAGCGTTGCCGCAGGACAGGGGAACACTGAAGCTTTCTTT,CSVAAGQGNTEAFF
TRBJ1-1,.,.,TRBV2,TGTGCCAGCAGTGATAGGCAGGGTGGCACTGAAGCTTTCTTT,CASSDRQGGTEAFF
TRBJ2-1,.,.,TRBV18,TGTGCCAGCACGACTGGAGACCACTACAATGAGCAGTTCTTC,CASTTGDHYNEQFF
TRBJ1-5,.,.,TRBV27,TGTGCCAGCAGTTTATCGGCCGGAACCTTTAGCAATCAGCCCCAGCATTTT,CASSLSAGTFSNQPQHF
TRBJ2-6,few,.,TRBV7-9,TGTGCCAGCACTTCGCGGTCTGGGGCCAACGTCCTGACTTTC,CASTSRSGANVLTF
TRBJ2-5,.,TRBD1,TRBV7-9,TGTGCCAGCAGCTTAGGACAGGGGGACCAAGAGACCCAGTACTTC,CASSLGQGDQETQYF
TRBJ1-2,few,.,TRBV25-1,TGTGCCAGCAGTAAAACTAACTATGGCTACACCTTC,CASSKTNYGYTF
TRBJ2-1,.,.,TRBV30,TGTGCCTCTGGGGGCAGCCACAATGAGCAGTTCTTC,CASGGSHNEQFF
TRBJ2-7,few,TRBD1,TRBV29-1,TGCAGCGTTGGGGTGGGGACAGCGACCTACGAGCAGTACTTC,CSVGVGTATYEQYF
TRBJ1-1,.,.,TRBV30,TGTGCCTATGACCGGGGGGCCGGAAGCACTGAAGCTTTCTTT,CAYDRGAGSTEAFF
TRBJ2-7,.,.,TRBV30,TGTGCCTGGAGTGTACTGCAGGGCGGCTCCTACGAGCAGTACTTC,CAWSVLQGGSYEQYF
TRBJ1-1,.,TRBD1,TRBV5-1,TGCGCCAGCAGCACGGGGACAGGGGCAATAGACACTGAAGCTTTCTTT,CASSTGTGAIDTEAFF
TRBJ2-2,few,.,TRBV30,TGTGCCTGGATCCCTAACGGGTACCTCACCGGGGAGCTGTTTTTT,CAWIPNGYLTGELFF
TRBJ2-3,.,TRBD1,TRBV30,TGTGCCTGTACAGGGGGCGTAGTGGATACGCAGTATTTT,CACTGGVVDTQYF
TRBJ2-7,few,TRBD1,TRBV27,TGTGCCAGCAGTTTATCTAGCAGGGGGCAATCCTACGAGCAGTACTTC,CASSLSSRGQSYEQYF
TRBJ2-7,.,.,TRBV2,TGTGCCAGCAGTACAGGGACCGAGCAGTACTTC,CASSTGTEQYF
TRBJ2-4,.,.,TRBV30,TGTGCCTGGAGACATGGGGGAGCCAAAAACATTCAGTACTTC,CAWRHGGAKNIQYF
TRBJ2-1,.,TRBD2,TRBV9,TGTGCCAGCAGCGTAGAGGCTAGCGGAAACTACAATGAGCAGTTCTTC,CASSVEASGNYNEQFF
TRBJ2-7,.,TRBD1,TRBV13,TGTGCCAGCAGCTTAGCGAGGACAGGGACTTGGGAGCAGTACTTC,CASSLARTGTWEQYF
TRBJ1-4,few,.,TRBV29-1,TGCAGCGTCCAAGGCAGGTGGGATGAAAAACTGTTTTTT,CSVQGRWDEKLFF
TRBJ1-2,few,.,TRBV5-1,TGCGCCAGCAGCTTGGGTCCTGGCTACACCTTC,CASSLGPGYTF
TRBJ2-1,few,.,TRBV10-2,TGCGCCAGCACTTATGGGGGAGCCGTGGGTGAGCAGTTCTTC,CASTYGGAVGEQFF
TRBJ2-2,few,.,TRBV7-2,TGTGCCAGCAGCTTTCCGACCGGGGAGCTGTTTTTT,CASSFPTGELFF
TRBJ2-7,.,TRBD1,TRBV29-1,TGCAGCGCCCAGACAGGGAGAAACTACGAGCAGTACTTC,CSAQTGRNYEQYF
TRBJ2-2,few,TRBD1,TRBV18,TGTGCCAGCTCACCAAATGACAGGGACGGCGGGGAGCTGTTTTTT,CASSPNDRDGGELFF
TRBJ1-5,.,.,TRBV7-2,TGTGCCAGCAGCCCCCAAGGCAATCAGCCCCAGCATTTT,CASSPQGNQPQHF